Listed here are 13 T cell receptor beta chains from one sample, sequenced in a study of technical replicates of blood from a handful of donors. Clones were read by immunoSEQ multiplex PCR, and TCRdb kept only the in-frame ones, dropping some. This table holds 65,000 to 90,000 clones, roughly 85% found once. The sample was PBMCs. The receptor set was obtained from a human donor in good health. Some clones in this sample may be carry-over from other donors' samples.

The chain combines TRBV19 with TRBJ2-7; 8 nucleotides agree with TRBD1. Unmatched junction bases numbered 6, after V lost 6 bases and J lost 5 bases. The CDR3 extends over 13 amino acids. Per germline, CDR1 LNHDA and CDR2 SQIVND (reference sequence). This chain's CDR3 is CASRPAGGNEQYF. In nucleotides, the CDR3 is TGTGCCAGTAGGCCTGCAGGGGGCAACGAGCAGTACTTC.

The V call is TRBV2, the J call TRBJ1-1; D is perhaps TRBD1 (6 bases). V was pared by 3 bases and J by 5 bases, with 13 bases between. The CDR3 has 14 amino acids. CDR1 SNHLY and CDR2 FYNNEI come from the germline V gene. The CDR3 DNA follows: TGTGCCAGCAGTGATGGGGGGCGGGAGACTGAAGCTTTCTTT. As protein: CASSDGGRETEAFF.

The genes are TRBV19 and TRBJ1-5; a weak D match, TRBD1 (5 bases). This CDR3 has 12 amino acids. V was pared by 7 bases and J by 5 bases, with 9 bases between. From germline, CDR1 is LNHDA and CDR2 SQIVND (reference sequence). This chain's CDR3 is CASKAGDQPQHF. The CDR3 nucleotides are TGTGCCAGTAAAGCGGGGGATCAGCCCCAGCATTTT.

This chain joins TRBV4-1 and TRBJ2-5; D is possibly TRBD2 (6 bases). The V gene's germline CDR1 is MGHRA and CDR2 YSYEKL. V lost 0 bases and J lost 3, with 17 bases in between. The CDR3 has 17 amino acids. CDR3 sequence: CASSQDAGLLTEETQYF. The CDR3 DNA is TGCGCCAGCAGCCAAGACGCGGGACTGTTAACAGAAGAGACCCAGTACTTC.

CDR3 nucleotides: TGTGCCAGTAGTCGGTCGGTACCTGATAGCAATCAGCCCCAGCATTTT. Translated: CASSRSVPDSNQPQHF. This chain links TRBV19 with TRBJ1-5, with no clear D. Germline lookup yields CDR1 LNHDA and CDR2 SQIVND (reference sequence). Trimming took 5 bases from V and 0 from J, leaving 14 bases between them. The CDR3 consists of 16 residues.

CDR3 amino acids: CASSQGGGRSYEQYF. CDR3 coding DNA: TGCGCCAGCAGCCAAGGAGGGGGCCGGTCCTACGAGCAGTACTTC. The chain carries TRBV4-1 and TRBJ2-7; TRBD1 matches 7 bases. Per germline, CDR1 MGHRA and CDR2 YSYEKL. CDR3 length equals 15 residues. Trimming at V came to 1 base and at J to 1 base, leaving 4 bases not matched to a gene.

This clone was seen more than once but under ten times. J is TRBJ1-1 and V is TRBV29-1; D not certain. V gave up 2 bases and J gave up 1 base, with 5 bases separating them. The CDR3 has 12 amino acids. Germline loops: CDR1 SQVTM, CDR2 ANQGSEA. In DNA, the CDR3 is TGCAGCGTTGAATCGGGGAACACTGAAGCTTTCTTT. This codes for CSVESGNTEAFF.

This rearrangement joins TRBV18 to TRBJ1-2; the D gene is possibly TRBD1 (5 bases). The V end was cut by 5 bases, the J end by 5 bases, with 18 bases between. The V gene's germline CDR1 is KGHSH and CDR2 LQKENI. The CDR3 contains 15 residues. The CDR3 DNA is TGTGCCAGCTCAAATCTCGGGCAGGGCGGTTATGGCTACACCTTC. Amino acids: CASSNLGQGGYGYTF.

This clone has a handful of counts. The rearrangement joins TRBV7-9 to TRBJ1-1; D unresolved. CDR3 length equals 12 residues. Germline V lookup: CDR1 SEHNR, CDR2 FQNEAQ (reference sequence). V lost 4 bases to trimming and J lost 7 bases, with 10 bases between them. The CDR3 nucleotides read TGTGCCAGCAGCTCACCCGAGTATGAAGCTTTCTTT. Residues: CASSSPEYEAFF.

The V gene is TRBV11-2, the J gene TRBJ2-3; 9 bases are shared with TRBD1. Germline CDR1 reads SGHAT; CDR2 reads FQNNGV. V lost 4 bases to trimming and J lost 0 bases; unmatched junction nucleotides: 2. CDR3 length equals 15 residues. In nucleotides, the CDR3 is TGTGCCAGCAGCTCCGGGACAGGGAGCACAGATACGCAGTATTTT. Its translation is CASSSGTGSTDTQYF. Supplemented by reference TRBV11-2 and TRBJ2-3, the full variable domain reads EAGVAQSPRYKIIEKRQSVAFWCNPISGHATLYWYQQILGQGPKLLIQFQNNGVVDDSQLPKDRFSAERLKGVDSTLKIQPAKLEDSAVYLCASSSGTGSTDTQYFGPGTRLTVL.

V gene TRBV4-2 combines with J gene TRBJ2-3, with 8 bases identical to TRBD1. CDR1 and CDR2 (germline): LGHNA, YNFKEQ. The CDR3 is made up of 15 amino acids. Trimming at V came to 1 base and at J to 4 bases, leaving 4 bases not matched to a gene. In DNA, the CDR3 is TGTGCCAGCAGCCAAGCAGGGGGCGCCGCAGATACGCAGTATTTT. This codes for CASSQAGGAADTQYF.

This clone was detected only once. This sequence joins TRBV7-3 and TRBJ2-5, with D uncertain. This CDR3 has 13 residues. Trimming left V 2 bases short and J 3 bases short, with 7 bases between. Germline CDR1 and CDR2: SGHTA and FQGTGA. This CDR3 is CASSLFREETQYF. The CDR3 coding sequence is TGTGCCAGCAGCTTATTTCGAGAAGAGACCCAGTACTTC.

The genes are TRBV7-2 and TRBJ2-1, with D tentatively TRBD1 (5 bases). Trimming took 2 bases from V and 0 from J, leaving 8 bases between them. The CDR3 extends over 15 amino acids. Germline CDR1 SGHTA, CDR2 FQGNSA. The CDR3, as DNA: TGTGCCAGCAGCTTATTCCAGGGCTCCTACAATGAGCAGTTCTTC. As protein: CASSLFQGSYNEQFF.